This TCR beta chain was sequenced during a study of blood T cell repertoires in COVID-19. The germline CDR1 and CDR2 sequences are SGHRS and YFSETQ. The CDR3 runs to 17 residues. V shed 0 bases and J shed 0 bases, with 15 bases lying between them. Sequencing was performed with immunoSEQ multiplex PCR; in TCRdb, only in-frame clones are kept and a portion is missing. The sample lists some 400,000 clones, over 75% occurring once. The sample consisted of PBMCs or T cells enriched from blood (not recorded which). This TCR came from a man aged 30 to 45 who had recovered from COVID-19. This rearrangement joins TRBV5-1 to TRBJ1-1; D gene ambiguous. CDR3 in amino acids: CASSLGGSGRLNTEAFF. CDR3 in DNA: TGCGCCAGCAGCTTGGGAGGGTCCGGCAGATTGAACACTGAAGCTTTCTTT.